These 2 T cell receptor beta chains were sequenced from one sample in a study of blood T cell repertoires in COVID-19. The assay was immunoSEQ multiplex PCR, and TCRdb's table has in-frame clones only and misses some. The table records over 100,000 clones, around nine tenths of them present only once. Input material: peripheral blood. The receptors stem from a man in his forties with acute or convalescent COVID-19.

The chain couples TRBV4-2 to TRBJ1-2, with 11 bases aligning to TRBD1. The CDR3 covers 16 residues. J was trimmed by 6 bases and V by 0 bases; bases with no gene match: 6. Germline-derived CDR1 and CDR2 are LGHNA and YNFKEQ. In nucleotides, the CDR3 is TGTGCCAGCAGCCAAGATTTAAGGACAGGGGGCAATGGCTACACCTTC. Encoded protein: CASSQDLRTGGNGYTF.

A single count supports this clone. The CDR3 loop is CASSVDRGTEKLFF. In nucleotides, the CDR3 is TGTGCCAGCAGCGTGGACAGGGGGACGGAAAAACTGTTTTTT. The gene calls are TRBV7-9 and TRBJ1-4; the match to TRBD1 covers 10 bases. The CDR3 is 14 residues long. CDR1 and CDR2 (germline): SEHNR, FQNEAQ (reference sequence). Trimming at V came to 5 bases and at J to 8 bases, leaving 5 bases not matched to a gene.